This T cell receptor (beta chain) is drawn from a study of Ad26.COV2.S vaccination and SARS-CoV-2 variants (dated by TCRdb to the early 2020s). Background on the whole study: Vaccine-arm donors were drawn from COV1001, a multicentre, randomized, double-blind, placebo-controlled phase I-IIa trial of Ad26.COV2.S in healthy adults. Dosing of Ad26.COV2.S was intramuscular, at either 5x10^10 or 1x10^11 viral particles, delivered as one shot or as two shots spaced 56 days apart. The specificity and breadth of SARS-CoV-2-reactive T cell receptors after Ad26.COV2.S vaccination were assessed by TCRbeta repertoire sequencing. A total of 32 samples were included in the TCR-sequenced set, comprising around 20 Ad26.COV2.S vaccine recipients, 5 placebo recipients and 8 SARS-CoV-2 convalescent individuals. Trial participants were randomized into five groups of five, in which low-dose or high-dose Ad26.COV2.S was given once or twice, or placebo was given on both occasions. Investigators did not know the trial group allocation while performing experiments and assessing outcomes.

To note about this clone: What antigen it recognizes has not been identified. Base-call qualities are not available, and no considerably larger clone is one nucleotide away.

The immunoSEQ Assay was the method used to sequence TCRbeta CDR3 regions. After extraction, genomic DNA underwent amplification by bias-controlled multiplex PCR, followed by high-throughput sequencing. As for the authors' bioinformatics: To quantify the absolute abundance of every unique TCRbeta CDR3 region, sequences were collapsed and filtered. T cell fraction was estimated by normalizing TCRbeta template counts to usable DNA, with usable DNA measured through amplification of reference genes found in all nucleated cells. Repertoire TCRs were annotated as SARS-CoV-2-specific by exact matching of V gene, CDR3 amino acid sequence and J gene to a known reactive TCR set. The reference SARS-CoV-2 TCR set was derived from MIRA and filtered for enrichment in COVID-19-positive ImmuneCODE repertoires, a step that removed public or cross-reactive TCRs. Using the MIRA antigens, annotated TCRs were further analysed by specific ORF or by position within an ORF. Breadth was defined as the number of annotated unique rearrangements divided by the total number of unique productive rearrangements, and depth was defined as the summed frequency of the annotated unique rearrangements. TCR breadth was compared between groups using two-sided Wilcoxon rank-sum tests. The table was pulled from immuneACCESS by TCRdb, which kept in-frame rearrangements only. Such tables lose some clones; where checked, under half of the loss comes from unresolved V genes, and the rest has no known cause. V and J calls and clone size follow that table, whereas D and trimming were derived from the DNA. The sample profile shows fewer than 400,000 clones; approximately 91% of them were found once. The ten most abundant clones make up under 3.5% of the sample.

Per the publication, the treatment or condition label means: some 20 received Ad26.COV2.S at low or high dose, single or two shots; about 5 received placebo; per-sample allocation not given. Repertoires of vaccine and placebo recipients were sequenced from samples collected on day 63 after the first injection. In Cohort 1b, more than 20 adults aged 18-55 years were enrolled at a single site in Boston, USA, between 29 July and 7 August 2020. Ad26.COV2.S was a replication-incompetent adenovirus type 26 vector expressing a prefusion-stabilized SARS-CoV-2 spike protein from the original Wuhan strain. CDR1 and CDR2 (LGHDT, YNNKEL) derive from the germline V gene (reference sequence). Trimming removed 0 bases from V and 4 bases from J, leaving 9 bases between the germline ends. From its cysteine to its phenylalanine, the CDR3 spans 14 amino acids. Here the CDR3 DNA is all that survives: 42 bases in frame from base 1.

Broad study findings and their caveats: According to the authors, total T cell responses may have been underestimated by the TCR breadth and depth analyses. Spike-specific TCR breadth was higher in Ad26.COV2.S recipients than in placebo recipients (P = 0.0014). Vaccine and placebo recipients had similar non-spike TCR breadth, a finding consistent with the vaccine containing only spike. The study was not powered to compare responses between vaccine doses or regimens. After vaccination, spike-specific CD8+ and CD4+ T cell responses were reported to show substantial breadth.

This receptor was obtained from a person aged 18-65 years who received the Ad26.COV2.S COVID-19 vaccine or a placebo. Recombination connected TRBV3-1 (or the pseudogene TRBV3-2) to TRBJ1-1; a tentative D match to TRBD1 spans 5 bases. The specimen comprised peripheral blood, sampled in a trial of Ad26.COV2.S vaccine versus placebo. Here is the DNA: TGTGCCAGCAGCCAAGATCCGGGGGTCACTGAAGCTTTCTTT. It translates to CASSQDPGVTEAFF.